Listed below are T cell receptor beta chains from one sample, sequenced in a study of neoadjuvant anti-PD-1 for oral cavity cancer. Repertoires were generated with immunoSEQ multiplex PCR, while TCRdb's copy carries only in-frame clones and drops some. This sample yields 25,000 to 40,000 clones, of which about 80% are seen a single time; 3.4% belongs to the top ten. Specimen: PBMCs, collected after nivolumab (anti-PD-1) treatment. The receptor set was obtained from a person aged 35-79 years with oral cavity squamous cell carcinoma. CDR3s include the opening cysteine and the closing phenylalanine or tryptophan. Fields, in order: clone size, J gene, D gene, V gene, CDR3 protein, CDR3 DNA. The D gene is left open where the match is weak. Part of the rows lack a size; the others show once, few, many or a class for expanded clones.

- TRBJ1-6 TRBD1 TRBV5-4 CASSLRDSGSPLHF TGTGCCAGCAGCTTGAGGGACAGCGGGTCACCCCTCCACTTT
- TRBJ2-7 - TRBV27 CASSLGLSYEQYF TGTGCCAGCAGTTTGGGGCTCTCCTACGAGCAGTACTTC
- TRBJ2-1 TRBD2 TRBV11-2 CASSLEFGTSGNNEQFF TGTGCCAGCAGCTTAGAGTTCGGGACTAGCGGCAACAATGAGCAGTTCTTC
- TRBJ2-7 TRBD2 TRBV5-4 CASTIVAGGDYEQYF TGTGCCAGCACGATCGTAGCGGGAGGGGACTACGAGCAGTACTTC
- TRBJ1-2 - TRBV6-5 CASSYIGGRRDRGYTF TGTGCCAGCAGTTACATAGGTGGGAGGAGGGATCGGGGCTACACCTTC
- TRBJ1-5 - TRBV19 CASSPAGRDQPQHF TGTGCCAGTAGTCCAGCGGGAAGAGATCAGCCCCAGCATTTT
- TRBJ2-1 - TRBV2 CASDFVGGSYNEQFF TGTGCCAGCGACTTCGTTGGGGGCTCCTACAATGAGCAGTTCTTC
few TRBJ1-5 - TRBV6-5 CASSTEGQPQHF TGTGCCAGCAGTACTGAGGGTCAGCCCCAGCATTTT
- TRBJ2-4 TRBD1 TRBV29-1 CSVEDLVTGGKNIQYF TGCAGCGTTGAAGATTTGGTTACAGGGGGCAAAAACATTCAGTACTTC
- TRBJ1-2 - TRBV5-1 CASSLGDGNYGYTF TGCGCCAGCAGCTTGGGAGACGGTAACTATGGCTACACCTTC
- TRBJ1-6 - TRBV9 CASSVGGSDSNSPLHF TGTGCCAGCAGCGTAGGAGGGTCAGACTCTAATTCACCCCTCCACTTT
- TRBJ1-5 - TRBV7-2 CASSYKEDQPQHF TGTGCCAGCAGCTATAAGGAGGATCAGCCCCAGCATTTT
- TRBJ1-3 - TRBV30 CAWTTGGSGNTIYF TGTGCCTGGACCACCGGAGGCTCTGGAAACACCATATATTTT
- TRBJ2-2 TRBD2 TRBV5-6 CASSLAGTGELFF TGTGCCAGCAGCTTAGCGGGGACCGGGGAGCTGTTTTTT
- TRBJ1-2 - TRBV14 CASSQGSGYYGYTF TGTGCCAGCAGCCAAGGTTCCGGTTACTATGGCTACACCTTC
- TRBJ2-5 - TRBV25-1 CASSERQPDFQETQYF TGTGCCAGCAGTGAAAGGCAGCCAGATTTTCAAGAGACCCAGTACTTC
- TRBJ1-1 - TRBV5-1 CASSLPGVNTEAFF TGCGCCAGCAGCTTACCAGGAGTGAACACTGAAGCTTTCTTT
- TRBJ1-1 - TRBV18 CASSSPGEAFF TGTGCCAGCTCTTCACCAGGTGAAGCTTTCTTT
- TRBJ1-2 - TRBV19 CAGSQISIYTF TGTGCCGGTAGCCAAATCTCCATCTACACCTTC
- TRBJ2-5 TRBD1 TRBV7-2 CASSLGQGVLEETQYF TGTGCCAGCAGCTTAGGACAGGGGGTTCTTGAAGAGACCCAGTACTTC
once TRBJ1-2 - TRBV28 CASSSDNTPNGYTF TGTGCCAGCAGTTCTGACAATACCCCCAATGGCTACACCTTC
- TRBJ2-5 TRBD1 TRBV7-6 CASSPRDRGGQETQYF TGTGCCAGCAGCCCCCGGGACAGGGGGGGGCAAGAGACCCAGTACTTC
- TRBJ2-5 TRBD2 TRBV28 CASSASGEETQYF TGTGCCAGCAGTGCCAGCGGGGAAGAGACCCAGTACTTC
- TRBJ2-7 - TRBV29-1 CSVRDRLGFYEQYF TGCAGCGTTCGGGACCGACTAGGCTTCTACGAGCAGTACTTC
few TRBJ1-1 - TRBV11-2 CASSQQGNTEAFF TGTGCCAGCAGCCAACAGGGTAACACTGAAGCTTTCTTT
- TRBJ2-2 - TRBV11-2 CASSAGTLHRLPGELFF TGTGCCAGCAGCGCGGGCACTCTACATCGATTGCCCGGGGAGCTGTTTTTT
- TRBJ2-5 - TRBV7-9 CASSLGSSQETQYF TGTGCCAGCAGCTTAGGCTCCAGCCAAGAGACCCAGTACTTC
- TRBJ2-1 - TRBV6-5 CASSLGTLTYNEQFF TGTGCCAGCAGTCTCGGGACACTTACCTACAATGAGCAGTTCTTC
- TRBJ2-5 - TRBV27 CASRNIQETQYF TGTGCCAGCAGAAATATTCAAGAGACCCAGTACTTC
once TRBJ2-7 TRBD1 TRBV7-9 CASSRGQGGTYEQYF TGTGCCAGCAGTCGGGGACAGGGGGGTACCTACGAGCAGTACTTC
- TRBJ1-1 TRBD1 TRBV7-8 CASSYPGTANTEAFF TGTGCCAGCAGCTATCCCGGGACAGCTAACACTGAAGCTTTCTTT
- TRBJ2-2 - TRBV19 CASSIVADSPTGELFF TGTGCCAGTAGTATAGTTGCGGACTCGCCCACCGGGGAGCTGTTTTTT
- TRBJ2-7 - TRBV6-5 CASGDLTYEQYF TGTGCCAGCGGGGACCTAACCTACGAGCAGTACTTC
- TRBJ1-4 TRBD1 TRBV27 CASSPSGTAEKLFF TGTGCCAGCAGTCCATCCGGGACAGCTGAAAAACTGTTTTTT
- TRBJ2-2 - TRBV7-7 CASSPTGEVNTGELFF TGTGCCAGCAGCCCCACAGGGGAGGTTAACACCGGGGAGCTGTTTTTT
- TRBJ2-2 - TRBV27 CASSFERRGELFF TGTGCCAGCAGTTTCGAGAGGAGGGGGGAGCTGTTTTTT
- TRBJ1-5 - TRBV11-2 CASSLDSFNQPQHF TGTGCCAGCAGCTTAGACAGCTTCAATCAGCCCCAGCATTTT
- TRBJ1-4 - TRBV6-5 CASRGGLNEKLFF TGTGCCAGCAGGGGCGGACTCAATGAAAAACTGTTTTTT
once TRBJ1-1 - TRBV6-4 CASSAGPYTEAFF TGTGCCAGCAGTGCAGGGCCCTACACTGAAGCTTTCTTT
- TRBJ1-2 TRBD1 TRBV5-1 CASSLLGQGDGYTF TGCGCCAGCAGCTTACTTGGACAGGGCGATGGCTACACCTTC
- TRBJ1-2 TRBD1 TRBV9 CASSARGQDVSGGYTF TGTGCCAGCAGCGCTAGGGGGCAGGACGTCTCTGGGGGCTACACCTTC
- TRBJ1-3 - TRBV5-1 CASSLETGNTIYF TGCGCCAGCAGCTTGGAGACTGGAAACACCATATATTTT
once TRBJ2-3 TRBD2 TRBV27 CASSQGTSGAGQDTQYF TGTGCCAGCAGTCAGGGGACTAGCGGGGCTGGGCAGGATACGCAGTATTTT
- TRBJ1-1 - TRBV7-2 CASSTQGVETEAFF TGTGCCAGCAGCACACAGGGAGTGGAAACTGAAGCTTTCTTT
once TRBJ1-1 - TRBV14 CASSHRGAGTEAFF TGTGCCAGCAGCCACAGAGGGGCAGGAACTGAAGCTTTCTTT
- TRBJ2-7 - TRBV11-2 CASSPAGSGLGEQYF TGTGCCAGCAGCCCTGCAGGGAGCGGGCTGGGGGAGCAGTACTTC
- TRBJ2-2 TRBD1 TRBV7-8 CASLGQGWTGELFF TGTGCCAGCCTGGGACAGGGATGGACCGGGGAGCTGTTTTTT
few TRBJ1-6 TRBD1 TRBV14 CASSSDRGLGYSPLHF TGTGCCAGCAGCTCGGACAGGGGACTGGGGTATTCACCCCTCCACTTT